Presented here are 19 T cell receptor beta chains from one specimen sequenced in a study of T-cell reconstitution after alpha-beta-depleted transplantation in children. Library preparation (for TCRbeta) was performed with unique molecular identifiers. Each CDR3 protein is one row after TCRdb ran MiXCR on the PCR reads. Of about 690,000 distinct CDR3 sequences listed, 16% were seen once; the top ten hold under 1.2%. This specimen was PBMCs from the stem cell graft donor, taken from the stem cell graft. These receptor sequences come from a human donor who donated a stem cell graft to a child with acute myeloid leukemia.

V is TRBV12-3 or TRBV12-4 and J is TRBJ2-5, with D possibly matching TRBD2 (6 bases). The CDR3 contains 15 residues. V lost 6 bases and J 4 bases, leaving 18 bases between the germline ends. DNA for the CDR3: TGTGCCAGCAGAGGCCCCCCGGGAGCATCAGAGACCCAGTACTTC. Amino acid sequence: CASRGPPGASETQYF.

Only one count was recorded for this clonotype. V is TRBV11-2 and J is TRBJ2-1, with 9 bases aligning to TRBD2. V dropped 0 bases and J dropped 9; count of bases not matched to a gene: 6. CDR1 is SGHAT, CDR2 FQNNGV, per germline. The CDR3 extends over 15 amino acids. Here the CDR3 reads CASSLEGGGAPEQFF. The DNA of the CDR3 is TGTGCCAGCAGCTTAGAAGGCGGGGGGGCCCCTGAGCAGTTCTTC.

The chain is built from TRBV7-9 and TRBJ2-2; 10 positions match TRBD2. Unmatched junction bases numbered 6, after V lost 11 bases and J lost 3 bases. This CDR3 is 14 amino acids long. Germline loops: CDR1 SEHNR, CDR2 FQNEAQ (reference sequence). As DNA, the CDR3 is TGTGCCCCCGTAAGCGGGGGGGACACCGGGGAGCTGTTTTTT. As protein: CAPVSGGDTGELFF.

This rearrangement joins TRBV11-3 to TRBJ2-7, with D possibly TRBD1 on 6 matching bases. The germline V gene has CDR1 SGHNT and CDR2 YENEEA. V gave up 3 bases and J gave up 6 bases, with 18 bases separating them. The CDR3 sequence is 15 residues long. As DNA, the CDR3 is TGTGCCAGCAGCTTTTCCGGCCTCCCAGGGGTCGAGCAGTACTTC. This codes for CASSFSGLPGVEQYF.

This clonotype was recorded at least ten times. This sequence joins TRBV15 and TRBJ1-5; 8 bases line up with TRBD1. V lost 3 bases, J lost 2 bases, and 3 bases stayed unmatched. CDR1 is LNHNV and CDR2 is YYDKDF in the germline V gene (reference sequence). This CDR3 is built from 15 residues. In nucleotides, the CDR3 is TGTGCCACCAGCAGCGAGGGACAGGGCAATCAGCCCCAGCATTTT. Translation: CATSSEGQGNQPQHF.

In regard to this clonotype: A much larger clone lies a single base off, so this may be a read error. The chain carries TRBV20-1 and TRBJ2-5; 12 nucleotides line up with TRBD2. The CDR3 extends over 18 amino acids. Germline assignment: CDR1 DFQATT and CDR2 SNEGSKA (reference sequence). Here the CDR3 reads CSAKKMTSGGRYQETHYF. In DNA form, the CDR3 reads TGCAGTGCTAAGAAAATGACTAGCGGGGGCCGGTACCAAGAGACCCATTACTTC.

CDR3 nucleotides: TGTGCCAGCAGCTTAGGGGGTAGCGGGGGGGGAGATACGCAGTATTTT. Translating it yields CASSLGGSGGGDTQYF. This chain uses TRBV7-2 with TRBJ2-3; 11 nucleotides match TRBD2. Trimming at V came to 1 base and at J to 5 bases, leaving 5 bases not matched to a gene. Germline V lookup: CDR1 SGHTA, CDR2 FQGNSA. The CDR3 extends over 16 amino acids.

The sample holds many counts of this clonotype. This rearrangement joins TRBV12-3 or TRBV12-4 to TRBJ2-1; 10 bases are a match to TRBD1. The trim removed 6 bases at V and 8 bases at J, leaving 10 bases unmatched. This CDR3 is 15 amino acids long. CDR3 in DNA: TGTGCCAGCAGCCGAGACAGGGGGCTTAAGCATGAGCAGTTCTTC. Protein product: CASSRDRGLKHEQFF.

This clonotype has more than one count but fewer than ten. V gene TRBV5-1 combines with J gene TRBJ2-7; D is ambiguous. This CDR3 region has 14 residues. The germline V gene encodes CDR1 SGHRS and CDR2 YFSETQ. The ends were cut back, 4 bases at V and 4 bases at J, with 15 bases in the middle. The CDR3 loop reads CASSTGPAGYEQYV. In DNA form, the CDR3 reads TGCGCCAGCAGCACCGGACCCGCCGGGTACGAGCAGTACGTC.

The chain employs TRBV28 and TRBJ2-7; TRBD2 agrees at 7 bases. Germline V gene sequence: CDR1 MDHEN, CDR2 SYDVKM. V was pared by 5 bases and J by 3 bases, with 7 bases of the junction left unmatched. The CDR3 consists of 14 residues. The CDR3 bases are TGTGCCAGCAGTACGTCCGGACTAGTCTACGAGCAGTACGTC. Amino acid sequence: CASSTSGLVYEQYV.

Remarks on this clonotype: Since a much larger clone is just one base distant, this may be a read error. The chain recombines TRBV6-5 with TRBJ1-4; 8 nucleotides agree with TRBD1. This CDR3 is 16 amino acids long. Per the germline V gene, CDR1 is MNHEY and CDR2 is SVGAGI. DNA for the CDR3: TGTGCCAGCAGTTCCTCGGATGAAGCAGGGGGCGAAAAACCGTTTTTT. Translation: CASSSSDEAGGEKPFF.

This clonotype was seen at least ten times. The V call is TRBV7-2, the J call TRBJ2-7; no reliable D call. V lost 5 bases and J lost 2, with 10 bases in between. The germline V gene has CDR1 SGHTA and CDR2 FQGNSA. The CDR3 extends over 13 amino acids. CDR3 nucleotide sequence: TGTGCCAGCAGCCCTCAGGTCCCCTACGAGCAGTACTTC. It yields the protein CASSPQVPYEQYF.

As concerns this clonotype: A read error may be the cause here, since a much bigger clone is one base away. The rearrangement joins TRBV20-1 to TRBJ2-1; TRBD2 aligns across 10 bases. Germline V gene lookup returns CDR1 DFQATT and CDR2 SNEGSKA (reference sequence). The CDR3 runs to 18 residues. CDR3 nucleotides: TGCTGTGCTAAGTCCCGTAGCGGGGGGAGACACTCCTACAATGAGCAGTTCTTC. Translated, it gives CCAKSRSGGRHSYNEQFF.

This clonotype was picked up many times. The chain recombines TRBV13 with TRBJ1-1; TRBD1 aligns across 7 bases. The CDR3 is 13 amino acids. Germline V CDR1 and CDR2: PRHDT, FYEKMQ (reference sequence). Trimming took 4 bases from V and 11 from J; bases not matched to a gene: 10. The CDR3 reads CASSSGQGGGAFF. CDR3 coding DNA: TGTGCCAGCAGCTCGGGACAAGGGGGCGGCGCTTTCTTT.

This clonotype was recorded many times. The V call is TRBV7-2, the J call TRBJ1-3; no reliable D call. The CDR3 has 15 residues. Germline V lookup: CDR1 SGHTA, CDR2 FQGNSA. The V gene lost 5 bases and the J gene lost 0 bases, with 11 bases spanning the gap. The CDR3 region is CASSLLRNSGNTIYF. For the CDR3, the DNA is TGTGCCAGCAGCCTATTGAGAAACTCTGGAAACACCATATATTTT.

This clonotype was counted many times. This chain connects TRBV2 to TRBJ2-1; D remains unclear. Per germline, CDR1 SNHLY and CDR2 FYNNEI. Trimming removed 7 bases from V and 1 base from J, with 17 bases in between. The CDR3 consists of 16 residues. The DNA for the CDR3 is TGTGCCAGCATGGCAGCCCTTTTTGATTCCTACAATGAGCAGTTCTTC. Residues: CASMAALFDSYNEQFF.

The chain carries TRBV29-1 and TRBJ1-2; D remains unclear. Trimming took 6 bases from V and 10 from J, leaving 15 bases between them. The CDR3 runs to 11 residues. CDR1 SQVTM and CDR2 ANQGSEA come from the germline V gene. CDR3 bases: TGCAGCGTACTCGACGGGCTTCTCTACACCTTC. It encodes CSVLDGLLYTF.

This clonotype was observed a handful of times. The rearrangement joins TRBV20-1 to TRBJ1-1, with 7 bases that match TRBD1. Germline trimming cut 6 bases from V and 7 bases from J; bases unmatched to any gene: 5. The germline CDR1 and CDR2 sequences are DFQATT and SNEGSKA (reference sequence). The CDR3 length is 11 residues. The CDR3: CSAIGQVEAFF. DNA for the CDR3: TGCAGTGCCATCGGACAGGTTGAAGCTTTCTTT.

This clonotype has ten or more counts. The chain is built from TRBV10-3 and TRBJ2-7, with D unclear. Deletions cut 4 bases from V and 3 bases from J, with 13 bases between. The germline CDR1 and CDR2 sequences are ENHRY and SYGVKD. CDR3 size: 14 residues. CDR3 residues: CAISADSLGYEQYV. In DNA, the CDR3 is TGTGCCATCAGTGCCGACTCCCTTGGCTACGAGCAGTACGTC.